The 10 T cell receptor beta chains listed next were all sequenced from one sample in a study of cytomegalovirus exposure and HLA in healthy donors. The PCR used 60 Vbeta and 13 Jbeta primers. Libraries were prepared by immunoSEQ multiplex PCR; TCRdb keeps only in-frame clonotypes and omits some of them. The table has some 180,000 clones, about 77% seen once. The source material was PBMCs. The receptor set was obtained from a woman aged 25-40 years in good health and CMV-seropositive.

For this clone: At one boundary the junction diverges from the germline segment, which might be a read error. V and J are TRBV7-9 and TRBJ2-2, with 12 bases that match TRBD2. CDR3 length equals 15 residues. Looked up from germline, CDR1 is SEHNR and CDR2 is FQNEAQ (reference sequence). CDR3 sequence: CSSSKGLAGTGELFF. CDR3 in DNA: TGTTCCAGCAGCAAGGGACTAGCGGGTACCGGGGAGCTGTTTTTT. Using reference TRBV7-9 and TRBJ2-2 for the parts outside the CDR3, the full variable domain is DTGVSQNPRHKITKRGQNVTFRCDPISEHNRLYWYRQTLGQGPEFLTYFQNEAQLEKSRLLSDRFSAERPKGSFSTLEIQRTEQGDSAMYLCSSSKGLAGTGELFFGEGSRLTVL.

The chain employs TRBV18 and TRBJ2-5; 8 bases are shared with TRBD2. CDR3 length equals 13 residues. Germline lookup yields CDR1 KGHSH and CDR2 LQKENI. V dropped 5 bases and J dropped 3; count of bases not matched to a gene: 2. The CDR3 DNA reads TGTGCCAGCTCAACGGGGGGGGAAGAGACCCAGTACTTC. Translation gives CASSTGGEETQYF.

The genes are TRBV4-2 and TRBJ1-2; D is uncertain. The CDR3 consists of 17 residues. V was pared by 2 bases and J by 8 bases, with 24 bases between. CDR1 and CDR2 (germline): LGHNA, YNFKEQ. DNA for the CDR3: TGTGCCAGCAGCCAAAACCCGTCTGGTCCCAATGTAGTAGGCTACACCTTC. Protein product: CASSQNPSGPNVVGYTF.

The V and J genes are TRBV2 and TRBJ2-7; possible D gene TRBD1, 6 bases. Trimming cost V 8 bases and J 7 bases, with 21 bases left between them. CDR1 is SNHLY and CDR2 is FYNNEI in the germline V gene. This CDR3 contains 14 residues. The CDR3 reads CASSTQGPQGEQYF. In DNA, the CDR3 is TGTGCCAGCTCCACCCAGGGGCCTCAAGGGGAGCAGTACTTC.

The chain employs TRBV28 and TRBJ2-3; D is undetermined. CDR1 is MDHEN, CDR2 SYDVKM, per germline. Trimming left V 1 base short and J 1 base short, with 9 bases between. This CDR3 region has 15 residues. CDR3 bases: TGTGCCAGCAGTTTATCGGGTCCTGGCACAGATACGCAGTATTTT. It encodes CASSLSGPGTDTQYF.

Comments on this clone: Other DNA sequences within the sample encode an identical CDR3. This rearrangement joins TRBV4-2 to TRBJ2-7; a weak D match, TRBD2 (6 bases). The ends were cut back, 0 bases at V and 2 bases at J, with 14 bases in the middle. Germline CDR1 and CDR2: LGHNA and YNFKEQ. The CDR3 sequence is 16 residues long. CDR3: CASSQDQGGGAYEQYF. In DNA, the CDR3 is TGTGCCAGCAGCCAAGATCAAGGTGGAGGGGCCTACGAGCAGTACTTC.

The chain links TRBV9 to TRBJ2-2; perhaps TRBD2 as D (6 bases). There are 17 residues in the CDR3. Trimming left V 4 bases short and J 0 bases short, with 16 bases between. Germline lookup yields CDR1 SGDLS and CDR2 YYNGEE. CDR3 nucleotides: TGTGCCAGCAGCACCCCTCGGTGGGGGGCGAACACCGGGGAGCTGTTTTTT. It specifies CASSTPRWGANTGELFF. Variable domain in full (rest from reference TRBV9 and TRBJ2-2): DSGVTQTPKHLITATGQRVTLRCSPRSGDLSVYWYQQSLDQGLQFLIQYYNGEERAKGNILERFSAQQFPDLHSELNLSSLELGDSALYFCASSTPRWGANTGELFFGEGSRLTVL.

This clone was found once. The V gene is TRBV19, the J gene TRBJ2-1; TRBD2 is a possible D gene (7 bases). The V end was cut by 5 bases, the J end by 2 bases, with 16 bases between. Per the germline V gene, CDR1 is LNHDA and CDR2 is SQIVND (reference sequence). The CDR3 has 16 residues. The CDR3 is CASSSKGGVAYNEQFF. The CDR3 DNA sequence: TGTGCCAGTAGTTCCAAAGGGGGGGTTGCCTACAATGAGCAGTTCTTC.

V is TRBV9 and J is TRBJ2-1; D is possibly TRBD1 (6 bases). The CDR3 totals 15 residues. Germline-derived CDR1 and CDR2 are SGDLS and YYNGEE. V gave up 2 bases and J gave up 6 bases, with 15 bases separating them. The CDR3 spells CASSVDTGMFNEQFF. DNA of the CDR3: TGTGCCAGCAGCGTCGACACAGGGATGTTCAATGAGCAGTTCTTC.

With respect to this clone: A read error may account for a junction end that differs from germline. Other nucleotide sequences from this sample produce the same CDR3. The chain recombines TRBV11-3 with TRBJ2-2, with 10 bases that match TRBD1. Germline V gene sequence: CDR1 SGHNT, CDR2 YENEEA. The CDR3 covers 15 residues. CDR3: CASSYVTGGAGELFF. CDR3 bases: TGTGCCAGCAGCTACGTGACAGGGGGCGCCGGGGAGTTGTTTTTT.